This T cell receptor (beta chain) emerged from a study of T cell repertoires in cytomegalovirus infection. Worth noting for this clonotype: Its antigen is unidentified.

Germline assignment: CDR1 SGHRS and CDR2 YFSETQ. The CDR3 runs to 16 residues. Unmatched junction bases numbered 6, after V lost 0 bases and J lost 2 bases. MiXCR, applied by TCRdb to the reads, yields one record per CDR3 protein. The data show roughly 990,000 distinct CDR3 sequences, with more than 25% seen just once and around 15% held by the top ten. This TCR derives from a human donor in good health (CMV status not recorded). Some clones in this sample may be carry-over from other donors' samples. This sequence joins TRBV5-1 and TRBJ2-7; 9 bases are shared with TRBD1. This sample comprised cultured CD8+ T cells from PBMCs, obtained from culture after CMV antigen stimulation. In nucleotides, the CDR3 is TGCGCCAGCAGCTTGGCCGCCGGGACAGGGACCTACGAGCAGTACTTC. Its translation is CASSLAAGTGTYEQYF.